The rows below give T cell receptor beta chains drawn from one sample of a study of shared clonotypes between healthy human individuals. TCRdb's copy holds only in-frame clones and misses some; the assay was immunoSEQ multiplex PCR. This sample has some 580,000 clones, with approximately 97% found just once. The sample was naive CD4+ T cells sorted from blood. The receptors come from a woman under 40 in good health. Each CDR3 is given with its conserved first and last residue. A D gene is named only where the DNA matches it firmly. Size is stated for part of the rows, as once, few or many counts, or as a class when the clone is expanded.

abundance	v_gene	j_gene	d_gene	CDR3aa	CDR3nt
.	TRBV18	TRBJ2-7	.	CASSPSRRSYEQYF	TGTGCCAGCTCACCTTCCCGACGCTCCTACGAGCAGTACTTC
.	TRBV5-6	TRBJ1-1	.	CASSPRLRIVNTEAFF	TGTGCCAGCAGCCCCCGACTGCGTATTGTGAACACTGAAGCTTTCTTT
once	TRBV7-9	TRBJ2-7	TRBD2	CASSLASGRPYEQYF	TGTGCCAGCAGCTTAGCTAGCGGGCGCCCCTACGAGCAGTACTTC
.	TRBV6-5	TRBJ2-3	.	CASSSRTTDTQYF	TGTGCCAGCAGTTCCCGGACTACAGATACGCAGTATTTT
.	TRBV28	TRBJ1-3	.	CASSFRGNSGNTIYF	TGTGCCAGCAGTTTTAGGGGGAACTCTGGAAACACCATATATTTT
.	TRBV28	TRBJ2-7	.	CASSFGTWGLLSYEQYF	TGTGCCAGCAGTTTCGGAACGTGGGGGCTACTCTCCTACGAGCAGTACTTC
.	TRBV4-1	TRBJ2-1	TRBD2	CASSQDSEREGRNEQFF	TGCGCCAGCAGCCAAGATTCGGAGCGGGAGGGCCGCAATGAGCAGTTCTTC
.	TRBV4-1	TRBJ1-1	TRBD1	CASSHETGAMNTEAFF	TGCGCCAGCAGCCATGAAACAGGGGCAATGAACACTGAAGCTTTCTTT
.	TRBV13	TRBJ2-7	TRBD2	CASSLGGVGTSGFEQYF	TGTGCCAGCAGCTTAGGCGGAGTTGGGACTAGCGGGTTCGAGCAGTACTTC
.	TRBV7-2	TRBJ2-7	TRBD2	CASSLARGGLAGALSYEQYF	TGTGCCAGCAGCTTAGCGCGGGGGGGACTAGCGGGAGCGCTCTCCTACGAGCAGTACTTC